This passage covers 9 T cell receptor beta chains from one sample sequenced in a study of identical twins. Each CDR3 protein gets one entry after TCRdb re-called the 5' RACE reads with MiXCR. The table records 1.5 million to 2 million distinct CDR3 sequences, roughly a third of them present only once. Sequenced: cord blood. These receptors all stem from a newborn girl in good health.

The CDR3 protein is CASSLPTGGNSPLHF. The DNA for the CDR3 is TGTGCCAGCAGTTTGCCGACAGGGGGTAATTCACCCCTCCACTTT. The chain links TRBV27 to TRBJ1-6; TRBD1 matches 9 bases. Germline lookup yields CDR1 MNHEY and CDR2 SMNVEV (reference sequence). The CDR3 is 15 residues long. Trimming took 3 bases from V and 6 from J; bases not matched to a gene: 3.

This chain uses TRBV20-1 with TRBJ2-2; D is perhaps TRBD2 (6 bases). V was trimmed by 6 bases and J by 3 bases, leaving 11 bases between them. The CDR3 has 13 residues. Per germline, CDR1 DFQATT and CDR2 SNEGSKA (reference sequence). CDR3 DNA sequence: TGCAGTGCGTGGCCGGGAGACACCGGGGAGCTGTTTTTT. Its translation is CSAWPGDTGELFF.

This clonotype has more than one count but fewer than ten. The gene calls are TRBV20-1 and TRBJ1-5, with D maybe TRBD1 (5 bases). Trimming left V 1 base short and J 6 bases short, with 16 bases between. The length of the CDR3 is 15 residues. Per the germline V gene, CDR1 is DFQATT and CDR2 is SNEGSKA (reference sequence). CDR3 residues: CSARVSQGVGQPQHF. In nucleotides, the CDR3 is TGCAGTGCTAGAGTTTCCCAGGGTGTGGGTCAGCCCCAGCATTTT.

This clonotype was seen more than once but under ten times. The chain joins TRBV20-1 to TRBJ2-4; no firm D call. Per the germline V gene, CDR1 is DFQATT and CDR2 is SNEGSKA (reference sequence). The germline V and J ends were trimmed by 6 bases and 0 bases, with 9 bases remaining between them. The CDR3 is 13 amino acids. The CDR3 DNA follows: TGCAGTGCCAACAGACTAGCCAAAAACATTCAGTACTTC. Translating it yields CSANRLAKNIQYF.

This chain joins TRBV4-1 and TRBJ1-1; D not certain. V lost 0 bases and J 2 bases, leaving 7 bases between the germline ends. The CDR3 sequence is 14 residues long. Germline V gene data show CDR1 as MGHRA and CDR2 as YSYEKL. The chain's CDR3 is CASSQDVRNTEAFF. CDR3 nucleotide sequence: TGCGCCAGCAGCCAAGATGTTAGAAACACTGAAGCTTTCTTT.

DNA for the CDR3: TGCAGCGTTGAAGTTTCAGGGGGGGAAACTGAAGCTTTCTTT. Translation gives CSVEVSGGETEAFF. V usage is TRBV29-1 and J usage is TRBJ1-1, with 7 bases matching TRBD1. This CDR3 has 14 amino acids. V lost 1 base, J lost 5 bases, and 7 bases stayed unmatched. The germline V gene encodes CDR1 SQVTM and CDR2 ANQGSEA.

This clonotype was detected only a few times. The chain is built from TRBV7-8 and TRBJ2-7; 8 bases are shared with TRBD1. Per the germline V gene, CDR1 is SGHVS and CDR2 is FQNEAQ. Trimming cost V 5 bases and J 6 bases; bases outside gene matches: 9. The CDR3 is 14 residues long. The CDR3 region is CASSEDRDPSEQYF. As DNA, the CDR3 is TGTGCCAGCAGCGAGGACAGGGACCCTAGCGAGCAGTACTTC.

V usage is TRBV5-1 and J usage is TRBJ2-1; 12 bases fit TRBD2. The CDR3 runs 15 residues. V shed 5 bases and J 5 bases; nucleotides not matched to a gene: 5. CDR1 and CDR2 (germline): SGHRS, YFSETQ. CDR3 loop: CASRQLAGGNNEQFF. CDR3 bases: TGCGCCAGCAGACAACTAGCGGGGGGCAACAATGAGCAGTTCTTC.

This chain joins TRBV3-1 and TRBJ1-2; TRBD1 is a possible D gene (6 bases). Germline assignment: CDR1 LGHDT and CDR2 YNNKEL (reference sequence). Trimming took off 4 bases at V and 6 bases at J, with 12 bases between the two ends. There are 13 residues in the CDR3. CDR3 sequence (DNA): TGTGCCAGCAGCCGGGGGCCCTCTGATGGCTACACCTTC. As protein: CASSRGPSDGYTF.